This T cell receptor (beta chain) was identified during a study of beta chain features in type 1 diabetes. Whole-study context: Sorted cells numbering some 110,000,000 were examined across all samples.

The germline gives CDR1 SGDLS, CDR2 YYNGEE. Trimming took off 6 bases at V and 2 bases at J, with 5 bases between the two ends. This CDR3 is built from 12 residues. Study-level results: Compared to healthy donors, patients appeared to have naive, central memory and Treg TCRB repertoires that were more alike. Shorter TCRB CDR3s, moderately but significantly so, marked every one of the four CD4+ subsets in Type 1 diabetes patients.

Details on this clone: The antigen is unknown.

Expressed TCRB transcripts were sequenced because the entire RNA isolate underwent reverse transcription. Data came from immunoSEQ multiplex PCR; TCRdb stores just in-frame clones and leaves some out. The sample has fewer than 900,000 clones; roughly a sixth are singletons. This chain connects TRBV9 to TRBJ2-2; no definite D call. Sequenced material: naive CD4+ T cells from blood. This receptor was identified in a young woman in good health. The CDR3 DNA sequence: TGTGCCAGCAATCGTAACACCGGGGAGCTGTTTTTT. Residues: CASNRNTGELFF.